This T cell receptor beta chain is drawn from a study of lymphopenia after photon versus proton radiotherapy. Germline CDR1 SEHNR, CDR2 FQNEAQ (reference sequence). Trimming pared 4 bases from V and 4 bases from J, leaving 10 bases between. The CDR3 loop spans 14 amino acids. To note about this clone: The antigen is unknown.

Using immunoSEQ multiplex PCR, the repertoire was profiled, and TCRdb retains in-frame clones only, with some absent. The table shows 70,000 or so clones, with about nine tenths occurring only once. Regarding the study as a whole: In patients who died, overall survival fell as post-nadir TCR diversity dropped more. Oligoclonal CD8+ Temra expansion after nadir drove photon patients' diversity drop. Photon-treated patients lost naive T cells and TCR diversity; proton-treated stayed stable.

Sequencing was performed on peripheral blood, taken from a patient treated with photon-based radiotherapy. The chain uses TRBV7-9 and TRBJ1-4, with D tentatively TRBD1 (5 bases). This TCR was sampled from an older woman with pancreatic cancer. CDR3 sequence reads: CASSSPGGNEKLFF. CDR3 coding DNA: TGTGCCAGCAGCTCCCCTGGGGGTAATGAAAAACTGTTTTTT.